These 21 T cell receptor beta chains originate from one sample sequenced in a study of cytomegalovirus exposure and HLA in healthy donors listed by TCRdb under 2017. The library was obtained by the immunoSEQ multiplex PCR assay. For the multiplex PCR, a mixture combining 60 forward primers for TCR Vbeta segments and 13 reverse primers for TCR Jbeta segments was used. Not all clones reach the TCRdb copy of this immuneACCESS table, which keeps in-frame sequences only. Checked studies attribute under half of the gap to unresolved V genes and leave the rest unexplained. The sample table records some 120,000 clones; about 81% of these occur just once. The ten largest clones capture approximately 9.1% of the sample. Sequencing was carried out using PBMCs. The origin of the receptors is a woman aged 50 to 65 in good health and CMV-seropositive.

The CDR3 region has the DNA TGTGCCAGCAGCTTGGACCCGGGGGGTTCCTACGAGCAGTACTTC. Residues: CASSLDPGGSYEQYF. The V call is TRBV5-6, the J call TRBJ2-7, with TRBD2 matching over 7 bases. V lost 0 bases to trimming and J lost 1 base; unmatched junction nucleotides: 4. Germline V CDR1 and CDR2: SGHDT, YYEEEE. The CDR3 has 15 amino acids. Together with reference TRBV5-6 and TRBJ2-7, the CDR3 gives the full variable domain: DAGVTQSPTHLIKTRGQQVTLRCSPKSGHDTVSWYQQALGQGPQFIFQYYEEEERQRGNFPDRFSGHQFPNYSSELNVNALLLGDSALYLCASSLDPGGSYEQYFGPGTRLTVT.

The chain has TRBV4-3 and TRBJ1-6; tentative D call: TRBD1 (5 bases). Germline loops: CDR1 LGHNA, CDR2 YSLEER. The CDR3 extends over 18 amino acids. V was cut by 0 bases and J by 4 bases, with 16 bases left in between. This CDR3 is CASSQDLQGGPYNSPLHF. CDR3 coding DNA: TGCGCCAGCAGCCAAGACCTTCAGGGAGGACCTTATAATTCACCCCTCCACTTT.

The chain combines TRBV7-2 with TRBJ2-7; 7 nucleotides match TRBD2. Germline CDR1 is SGHTA and CDR2 is FQGNSA. V dropped 1 base and J dropped 4; count of bases not matched to a gene: 7. The CDR3 is 15 amino acids. CDR3 DNA sequence: TGTGCCAGCAGCTTAGTCTCGGGAGGACTTTACGAGCAGTACTTC. Its translation is CASSLVSGGLYEQYF.

This sequence joins TRBV19 and TRBJ1-3; D possibly corresponds to TRBD1 (5 bases). The CDR3 runs 16 residues. V was cut by 7 bases and J by 0 bases, with 16 bases left in between. Germline CDR1 and CDR2: LNHDA and SQIVND (reference sequence). This chain's CDR3 is CASTRGPLRSGNTIYF. CDR3 DNA sequence: TGTGCCAGTACGCGGGGACCCCTGCGCTCTGGAAACACCATATATTTT.

The chain couples TRBV29-1 to TRBJ2-5; D perhaps matches TRBD1 (6 bases). The CDR3 runs to 13 residues. V dropped 0 bases and J dropped 14 bases, with 19 bases sitting between them. Germline values: CDR1 SQVTM, CDR2 ANQGSEA. The CDR3, as DNA: TGCAGCGTTGAAGAGAATCCGGGACACCAGCTCTACTTC. Amino acid sequence: CSVEENPGHQLYF.

The chain carries TRBV7-9 and TRBJ2-5, with no clear D. The CDR3 runs 13 residues. V lost 2 bases and J lost 2, with 6 bases in between. The germline gives CDR1 SEHNR, CDR2 FQNEAQ (reference sequence). The DNA of the CDR3 is TGTGCCAGCAGCTTAACAGCACAAGAGACCCAGTACTTC. Its protein product is CASSLTAQETQYF.

The chain carries TRBV5-6 and TRBJ2-5, with a weak D call TRBD1 (6 bases). The CDR3 sequence is 14 residues long. Germline V gene sequence: CDR1 SGHDT, CDR2 YYEEEE. V lost 5 bases and J lost 2, with 13 bases in between. The CDR3 is CASRLTGMQETQYF. The CDR3 DNA follows: TGTGCCAGCAGACTTACAGGGATGCAAGAGACCCAGTACTTC.

The chain joins TRBV14 to TRBJ1-2, with 7 bases lining up with TRBD1. CDR3 length equals 15 residues. From germline, CDR1 is SGHDN and CDR2 FVKESK. V trimming: 3 bases; J trimming: 5 bases; junction bases outside the gene matches: 9. CDR3 coding DNA: TGTGCCAGCAGCCAGGGTCCACAGGGGTGGTATGGCTACACCTTC. Translated, it gives CASSQGPQGWYGYTF.

The rearrangement uses TRBV19 and TRBJ2-1; 15 nucleotides agree with TRBD2. V was clipped by 10 bases and J by 0 bases; unmatched bases: 10. The CDR3 is made up of 18 amino acids. Germline V gives CDR1 LNHDA, CDR2 SQIVND (reference sequence). CDR3 DNA sequence: TGTGCCACCTCTGGACTAGCGGGGGGGAGGAGCTCCTACAATGAGCAGTTCTTC. Its protein product is CATSGLAGGRSSYNEQFF.

The CDR3, as DNA: TGTGCCAGCAGCCAAGGACAGGGTTCTTCCTACGAGCAGTACTTC. Translating it yields CASSQGQGSSYEQYF. The chain joins TRBV4-2 to TRBJ2-7; TRBD1 aligns across 7 bases. The CDR3 is made up of 15 amino acids. CDR1 is LGHNA and CDR2 is YNFKEQ in the germline V gene. V lost 1 base and J lost 1; bases outside the gene matches: 4.

The genes are TRBV7-9 and TRBJ2-3, with TRBD2 matching 8 bases. Germline V CDR1 and CDR2: SEHNR, FQNEAQ (reference sequence). This CDR3 is built from 14 residues. The V and J ends lost 7 bases and 0 bases, in that order; junction bases with no gene match: 3. The CDR3 region is CASIASGSTDTQYF. CDR3 nucleotides: TGTGCCAGCATAGCTAGCGGGAGCACAGATACGCAGTATTTT.

This clone was detected a few times. The rearrangement links TRBV7-2 to TRBJ2-2, with 13 bases aligning to TRBD2. Trimming took 0 bases from V and 4 from J; bases not matched to a gene: 11. The CDR3 covers 20 residues. Germline V gene lookup returns CDR1 SGHTA and CDR2 FQGNSA. The CDR3 coding sequence is TGTGCCAGCAGCTTAGCGCCACTAGCGGGAGGGCCAGGGAGCACCGGGGAGCTGTTTTTT. Amino acid sequence: CASSLAPLAGGPGSTGELFF.

The V and J genes are TRBV2 and TRBJ2-3, with a possible D match to TRBD2 (5 bases). The V gene lost 5 bases and the J gene lost 10 bases, with 13 bases spanning the gap. CDR1 is SNHLY, CDR2 FYNNEI, per germline. The length of the CDR3 is 12 residues. As DNA, the CDR3 is TGTGCCAGCAGTACGGGATCCCTGGCGCAGTATTTT. As protein: CASSTGSLAQYF.

This chain uses TRBV7-9 with TRBJ1-1; 10 positions match TRBD1. The CDR3 totals 14 residues. With V trimmed by 5 bases and J by 10 bases, 10 bases remained unmatched. The germline CDR1 and CDR2 sequences are SEHNR and FQNEAQ (reference sequence). The CDR3 DNA reads as TGTGCCAGCAGCCTACAAGACAGGGGGCATGTAGCTTTCTTT. This codes for CASSLQDRGHVAFF.

The chain has TRBV15 and TRBJ2-1, with D tentatively TRBD1 (6 bases). Germline V gives CDR1 LNHNV, CDR2 YYDKDF (reference sequence). The ends were cut back, 2 bases at V and 2 bases at J, with 13 bases in the middle. CDR3 length: 16 amino acids. The CDR3 DNA sequence: TGTGCCACCAGCAGACACCGGGACATCACCTACAATGAGCAGTTCTTC. Protein sequence: CATSRHRDITYNEQFF.

This clone has more than one count but fewer than ten. The chain has TRBV18 and TRBJ2-7; D may be TRBD1 (5 bases). V was shortened by 3 bases and J by 1 base, with 7 bases between the two germline ends. CDR1 KGHSH and CDR2 LQKENI come from the germline V gene. The CDR3 consists of 13 residues. As DNA, the CDR3 is TGTGCCAGCTCACCTCCAGGGTCCTACGAGCAGTACTTC. It yields the protein CASSPPGSYEQYF.

This clone has a single count. This rearrangement joins TRBV2 to TRBJ2-3, with a weak D call TRBD1 (6 bases). Germline CDR1 and CDR2: SNHLY and FYNNEI. The CDR3 is 12 amino acids. The CDR3 DNA is TGTGTCGCCGGGCAGGGGACAGATACGCAGTATTTT. This sequence encodes CVAGQGTDTQYF.

A single count supports this clone. The chain recombines TRBV7-2 with TRBJ1-1; D uncertain. Germline values: CDR1 SGHTA, CDR2 FQGNSA. The ends were cut back, 3 bases at V and 5 bases at J, with 13 bases in the middle. This CDR3 contains 14 residues. The CDR3 reads CASSFRGALTEAFF. DNA of the CDR3: TGTGCCAGCAGCTTTAGAGGCGCGCTTACTGAAGCTTTCTTT.

The V gene is TRBV10-3, the J gene TRBJ2-5; 8 bases line up with TRBD1. The trim removed 11 bases at V and 0 bases at J, leaving 5 bases unmatched. Per germline, CDR1 ENHRY and CDR2 SYGVKD. The CDR3 is made up of 13 amino acids. Written as DNA, the CDR3 is TGTGCCTCCAGGGGGCCGGACCAAGAGACCCAGTACTTC. It is translated as CASRGPDQETQYF.

This chain links TRBV4-1 with TRBJ2-1, with 10 bases identical to TRBD2. The CDR3 is made up of 15 amino acids. The V and J ends lost 3 bases and 9 bases, in that order; junction bases with no gene match: 8. Germline CDR1 is MGHRA and CDR2 is YSYEKL. This chain's CDR3 is CASSQPAGGPSEQFF. As DNA, the CDR3 is TGCGCCAGCAGCCAGCCAGCGGGAGGGCCGTCTGAGCAGTTCTTC.

The chain carries TRBV6-1 and TRBJ2-6, with a tentative D call TRBD2 (6 bases). V shed 4 bases and J shed 2 bases, with 12 bases lying between them. CDR1 is MNHNS and CDR2 is SASEGT in the germline V gene. The CDR3 totals 16 residues. The CDR3 region has the DNA TGTGCCAGCAGTGTTACTAGCTCGGCTGGGGCCAACGTCCTGACTTTC. Translation gives CASSVTSSAGANVLTF.